This T cell receptor (beta chain) was observed in a study of blood T cell repertoires in COVID-19. Study in general: Some COVID-19 samples were acute and others convalescent; all came from the United States, Italy and Spain. The analysed material was cDNA or gDNA that came from T cells, B-cell-depleted T cells, or PBMCs.

In the original processing: Quantification of nucleated cells was approximated via reference gene primer amplification. Only in-frame clones appear in the TCRdb table, and some are missing; sequencing was by immunoSEQ multiplex PCR. That table gives V, J and clone size, and the DNA gave D and trimming. The data show 130,000 to 150,000 clones, under 80% seen once. The V end was cut by 0 bases, the J end by 2 bases, with 11 bases between. Germline V gives CDR1 MGHDK, CDR2 SYGVNS. The CDR3 spans 16 residues. The V gene is TRBV25-1, the J gene TRBJ2-1; a possible D gene is TRBD1 (6 bases). The clonotype was recovered from a man aged 55 to 69 with acute or convalescent COVID-19. The sample was peripheral blood. DNA of the CDR3: TGTGCCAGCAGTGAATATGACTCAGGGGCCTACAATGAGCAGTTCTTC. It encodes CASSEYDSGAYNEQFF.